This T cell receptor (beta chain) appears in the sequencing data of a study of blood T cells in healthy people across ages. This clonotype was found a few times. A J-beta primer mix and a sample-barcoded 5' primer were used in a second PCR of about 7 to 12 cycles. Using its own MiXCR run on the 5' RACE reads, TCRdb lists one record per CDR3 protein. The table has approximately 600,000 distinct CDR3 sequences, approximately 59% seen once. Specimen: blood. The sequence was obtained from a man in his sixties in good health.

The chain's CDR3 is CSAAPGTSGETQYF. As DNA, the CDR3 is TGCAGTGCTGCCCCCGGGACTAGCGGGGAGACCCAGTACTTC. The chain uses TRBV20-1 and TRBJ2-5; 12 positions agree with TRBD2. Germline trimming cut 5 bases from V and 5 bases from J; bases unmatched to any gene: 6. Germline loops: CDR1 DFQATT, CDR2 SNEGSKA (reference sequence). The CDR3 runs 14 residues.